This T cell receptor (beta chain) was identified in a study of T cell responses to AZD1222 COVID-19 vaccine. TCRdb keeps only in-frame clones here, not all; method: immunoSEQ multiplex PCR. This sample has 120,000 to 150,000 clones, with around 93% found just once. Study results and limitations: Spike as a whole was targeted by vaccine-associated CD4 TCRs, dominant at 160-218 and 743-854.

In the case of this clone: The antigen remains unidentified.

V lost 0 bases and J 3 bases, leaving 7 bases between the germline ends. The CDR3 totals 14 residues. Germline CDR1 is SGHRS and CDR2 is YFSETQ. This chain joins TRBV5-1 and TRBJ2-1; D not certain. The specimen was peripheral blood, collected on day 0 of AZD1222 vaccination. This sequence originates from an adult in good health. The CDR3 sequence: CASSLESYYNEQFF. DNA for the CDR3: TGCGCCAGCAGCTTGGAATCTTACTACAATGAGCAGTTCTTC.